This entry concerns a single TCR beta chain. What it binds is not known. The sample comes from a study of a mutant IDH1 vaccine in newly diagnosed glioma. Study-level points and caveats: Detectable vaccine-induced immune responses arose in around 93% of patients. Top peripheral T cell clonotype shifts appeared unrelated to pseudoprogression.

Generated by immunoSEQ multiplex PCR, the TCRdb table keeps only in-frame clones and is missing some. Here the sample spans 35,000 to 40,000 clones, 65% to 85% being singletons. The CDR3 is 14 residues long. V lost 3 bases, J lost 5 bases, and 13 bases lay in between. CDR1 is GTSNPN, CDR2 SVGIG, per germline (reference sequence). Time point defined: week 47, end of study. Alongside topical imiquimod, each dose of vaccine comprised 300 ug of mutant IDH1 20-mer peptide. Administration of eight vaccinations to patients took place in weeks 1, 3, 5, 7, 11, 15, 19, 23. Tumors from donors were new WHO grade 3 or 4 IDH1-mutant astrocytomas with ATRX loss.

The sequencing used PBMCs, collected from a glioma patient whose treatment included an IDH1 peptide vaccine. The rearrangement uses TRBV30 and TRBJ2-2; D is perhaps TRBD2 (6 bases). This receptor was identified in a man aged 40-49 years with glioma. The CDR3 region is CAWRPGVKTGELFF. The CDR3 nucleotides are TGTGCCTGGAGGCCGGGAGTGAAAACCGGGGAGCTGTTTTTT.